Each of the 20 T cell receptor beta chains below was sequenced from the same sample in a study of T cells in Graves' hyperthyroidism and ophthalmopathy. Regions amplified from RNA transcripts were the TCR beta CDR3 regions. A set of HTBI primers served as the primers for a first-round RT-PCR of the TCR CDR3. MiXCR, applied by TCRdb to the multiplex PCR reads, yields one record per CDR3 protein. This table holds 600,000 to 850,000 distinct CDR3 sequences, around 19% found once. Sequenced material: blood. The receptors derive from a woman between 50 and 59 years old with Graves' hyperthyroidism that later progressed to Graves' ophthalmopathy.

This clonotype showed up many times. V gene TRBV2 combines with J gene TRBJ1-6; D remains ambiguous. This CDR3 contains 13 residues. The germline CDR1 and CDR2 sequences are SNHLY and FYNNEI. V shed 7 bases and J shed 10 bases, with 14 bases lying between them. The CDR3 DNA reads TGTGCCAGCAATCAGGAGGCACGATCACCCCTCCACTTT. Translation gives CASNQEARSPLHF.

This rearrangement joins TRBV5-5 to TRBJ1-1; maybe TRBD1 (5 bases). Per germline, CDR1 SGHKS and CDR2 YYEKEE (reference sequence). This CDR3 has 14 residues. The germline V and J ends were trimmed by 3 bases and 7 bases, with 16 bases remaining between them. CDR3 amino acids: CASSSSQGDDEAFF. In DNA, the CDR3 is TGTGCCAGCAGCTCGAGCCAGGGCGATGATGAAGCTTTCTTT.

This clonotype was seen a handful of times. The rearrangement uses TRBV4-2 and TRBJ2-5; tentatively, D is TRBD2 (5 bases). V lost 4 bases, J lost 5 bases, and 17 bases lay in between. This CDR3 is built from 15 residues. Germline lookup yields CDR1 LGHNA and CDR2 YNFKEQ. DNA for the CDR3: TGTGCCAGCAGCCTACGGAACGGGGATAGTGAGACCCAGTACTTC. Translation: CASSLRNGDSETQYF.

The chain joins TRBV20-1 to TRBJ2-2, with D unclear. Germline assignment: CDR1 DFQATT and CDR2 SNEGSKA (reference sequence). V lost 3 bases to trimming and J lost 5 bases, with 13 bases between them. There are 14 residues in the CDR3. In nucleotides, the CDR3 is TGCAGTGCTAGGAAAGAAGGTCGGACCGGGGAGCTGTTTTTT. It yields the protein CSARKEGRTGELFF.

In this sample, this clonotype turned up many times. The chain combines TRBV5-1 with TRBJ2-3; 10 bases are shared with TRBD2. The CDR3 covers 17 residues. Unmatched junction bases numbered 7, after V lost 0 bases and J lost 3 bases. The germline gives CDR1 SGHRS, CDR2 YFSETQ. CDR3 coding DNA: TGCGCCAGCAGCTTGGAAAGCGGGGGGGGTTCGACAGATACGCAGTATTTT. Translating it yields CASSLESGGGSTDTQYF.

This clonotype was picked up many times. The CDR3 DNA sequence: TGCAGTGCTAGAGATGACAGGAGTTACTACGAGCAGTACTTC. This encodes CSARDDRSYYEQYF. This chain connects TRBV20-1 to TRBJ2-7, with D possibly TRBD1 on 6 matching bases. V was cut by 0 bases and J by 3 bases, with 12 bases left in between. The CDR3 sequence is 14 residues long. Germline CDR1 reads DFQATT; CDR2 reads SNEGSKA (reference sequence).

The sample holds one count of this clonotype. A much larger clonotype is one base distant, so this may be a read error. The chain combines TRBV5-1 with TRBJ2-2; 12 bases match TRBD2. The germline gives CDR1 SGHRS, CDR2 YFSETQ. There are 18 residues in the CDR3. CDR3 residues: CASSQLAGGRANAGELFF. Written as DNA, the CDR3 is TGCGCCAGCAGCCAACTAGCGGGGGGTCGAGCGAACGCCGGGGAGCTGTTTTTT.

This chain joins TRBV11-3 and TRBJ2-1, with D possibly being TRBD2 (5 bases). V lost 0 bases and J lost 4, with 16 bases in between. Germline V gene sequence: CDR1 SGHNT, CDR2 YENEEA. The CDR3 loop spans 17 amino acids. For the CDR3, the DNA is TGTGCCAGCAGCTTAGATTTCACCGGGGAGCTATACAATGAGCAGTTCTTC. Its translation: CASSLDFTGELYNEQFF. The whole variable domain, remainder taken from reference TRBV11-3 and TRBJ2-1, is EAGVVQSPRYKIIEKKQPVAFWCNPISGHNTLYWYLQNLGQGPELLIRYENEEAVDDSQLPKDRFSAERLKGVDSTLKIQPAELGDSAVYLCASSLDFTGELYNEQFFGPGTRLTVL.

This clonotype was seen ten or more times. J is TRBJ2-5 and V is TRBV11-3; D gene uncertain. CDR3 length equals 15 residues. Germline V gives CDR1 SGHNT, CDR2 YENEEA. With 5 bases removed from V and 3 bases from J, the gap between germline ends came to 16 bases. CDR3 sequence (DNA): TGTGCCAGCAGCGAAGGCAGCCCATCAGAAGAGACCCAGTACTTC. Translating it yields CASSEGSPSEETQYF.

This clonotype has ten or more counts. The genes are TRBV7-2 and TRBJ1-2; 10 bases are a match to TRBD1. CDR3 length: 14 amino acids. The germline CDR1 and CDR2 sequences are SGHTA and FQGNSA. After removal of 6 bases from V and 7 bases from J, the junction contained 8 bases not matched to a gene. In DNA, the CDR3 is TGTGCCAGCAGTTCGACAGGGGGCGCGTTTGGCTACACCTTC. Amino acids: CASSSTGGAFGYTF.

The chain combines TRBV7-3 with TRBJ2-1; 14 nucleotides align to TRBD2. The ends lost 3 bases at V and 4 bases at J; junction bases unmatched: 2. Germline V gene sequence: CDR1 SGHTA, CDR2 FQGTGA. The CDR3 is made up of 16 amino acids. CDR3 in amino acids: CASSFRTSGGYNEQFF. DNA for the CDR3: TGTGCCAGCAGCTTTCGGACTAGCGGGGGGTACAATGAGCAGTTCTTC.

This clonotype was counted a few times. The chain links TRBV6-1 to TRBJ1-2; D perhaps matches TRBD1 (5 bases). Germline values: CDR1 MNHNS, CDR2 SASEGT. CDR3 size: 13 residues. With 9 bases removed from V and 6 bases from J, the gap between germline ends came to 17 bases. The CDR3 DNA follows: TGTGCCAGTAAACGAGGGACGGAAAATGGCTACACCTTC. Protein product: CASKRGTENGYTF.

V is TRBV20-1 and J is TRBJ2-3; the D call may be TRBD1 or TRBD2 (6 bases each). Deletions cut 1 base from V and 5 bases from J, with 16 bases between. Germline-derived CDR1 and CDR2 are DFQATT and SNEGSKA (reference sequence). This CDR3 is built from 15 residues. The CDR3 loop is CSARGSSGAIDTQYF. The CDR3 DNA sequence: TGCAGTGCTAGAGGATCTTCGGGGGCCATAGATACGCAGTATTTT.

The chain joins TRBV29-1 to TRBJ2-2; a weak D match, TRBD2 (6 bases). CDR3 size: 14 residues. Germline CDR1 SQVTM, CDR2 ANQGSEA. The V and J ends lost 4 bases and 3 bases respectively, with 12 bases between them. CDR3 residues: CSVGLEADTGELFF. Here the CDR3 DNA reads TGCAGCGTTGGACTAGAGGCCGACACCGGGGAGCTGTTTTTT.

This clonotype was seen ten or more times. The chain links TRBV20-1 to TRBJ1-3; D may be TRBD1 (6 bases). With 6 bases removed from V and 1 base from J, the gap between germline ends came to 10 bases. The germline V gene has CDR1 DFQATT and CDR2 SNEGSKA (reference sequence). This CDR3 has 13 amino acids. The CDR3 sequence: CSAPQGSGNTIYF. CDR3 nucleotides: TGCAGTGCACCACAGGGTTCTGGAAACACCATATATTTT.

This clonotype was picked up many times. The chain carries TRBV12-3 or TRBV12-4 and TRBJ1-2; D is unclear. The CDR3 covers 13 residues. V lost 5 bases and J lost 7, with 14 bases in between. CDR3 loop: CASSIGVPGGYTF. In DNA, the CDR3 is TGTGCCAGCAGTATAGGAGTCCCGGGTGGCTACACCTTC.

This clonotype was picked up many times. This chain joins TRBV2 and TRBJ1-5; D ambiguous. This CDR3 contains 14 residues. The ends were cut back, 9 bases at V and 3 bases at J, with 15 bases in the middle. Germline loops: CDR1 SNHLY, CDR2 FYNNEI. CDR3 residues: CASLGHRNNQPQHF. CDR3 DNA sequence: TGTGCCAGTTTGGGTCACCGAAACAATCAGCCCCAGCATTTT.

This clonotype was counted at least ten times. The chain links TRBV12-5 to TRBJ1-1; D possibly corresponds to TRBD1 (6 bases). Germline V gene sequence: CDR1 LGHNT, CDR2 FRNRAP. CDR3 length: 13 amino acids. Deletions cut 6 bases from V and 6 bases from J, with 14 bases between. CDR3 protein: CASGETGWAEAFF. As DNA, the CDR3 is TGTGCTAGTGGGGAGACAGGTTGGGCTGAAGCTTTCTTT.

This chain connects TRBV27 to TRBJ2-2; D perhaps matches TRBD1 (5 bases). CDR3 length equals 14 residues. Trimming stripped 3 bases from V and 7 bases from J, with 12 bases between. Germline V gene lookup returns CDR1 MNHEY and CDR2 SMNVEV (reference sequence). The CDR3 loop reads CASSFGRVGGELFF. The CDR3 region has the DNA TGTGCCAGCAGTTTCGGCAGGGTGGGCGGGGAGCTGTTTTTT.

This clonotype was recorded many times. The chain employs TRBV18 and TRBJ1-1, with TRBD1 matching over 10 bases. Germline V gene sequence: CDR1 KGHSH, CDR2 LQKENI. The CDR3 runs to 17 residues. Trimming at V came to 3 bases and at J to 1 base, leaving 8 bases not matched to a gene. Here the CDR3 reads CASSPSTGGLRNTEAFF. CDR3 nucleotides: TGTGCCAGCTCACCTTCGACAGGGGGCCTTAGGAACACTGAAGCTTTCTTT.